This passage covers 28 T cell receptor beta chains from one sample sequenced in a study of CD8+ T cells in alopecia areata. Extraction of RNA preceded its reverse transcription into cDNA, which served as the sequencing template. Method: immunoSEQ multiplex PCR; TCRdb's copy keeps in-frame clones and lacks some. The data show about 180,000 clones, 59% seen once. The sample consisted of CD4+ T cells sorted from blood, taken at week 0. Receptors were obtained from a human donor with alopecia areata.

The chain has TRBV30 and TRBJ2-3, with 7 bases identical to TRBD2. Germline V gene sequence: CDR1 GTSNPN, CDR2 SVGIG (reference sequence). This CDR3 spans 13 amino acids. With 3 bases clipped from V and 8 bases from J, the junction kept 8 bases outside the gene matches. The CDR3 here is CAWSRTTGGTQYF. CDR3 nucleotides: TGTGCCTGGAGCCGCACGACGGGGGGTACGCAGTATTTT.

The genes are TRBV29-1 and TRBJ2-1, with 10 positions matching TRBD2. Germline V gene data show CDR1 as SQVTM and CDR2 as ANQGSEA. This CDR3 has 16 amino acids. V dropped 0 bases and J dropped 8; count of bases not matched to a gene: 10. The CDR3 DNA follows: TGCAGCGTTGAAGACGTAGAGCGGGGGGGCGTGGATGAGCAGTTCTTC. It yields the protein CSVEDVERGGVDEQFF.

The chain combines TRBV2 with TRBJ1-2; 8 positions match TRBD1. Looked up from germline, CDR1 is SNHLY and CDR2 is FYNNEI. CDR3 length: 14 amino acids. Trimming took 2 bases from V and 8 from J; bases not matched to a gene: 7. The CDR3 DNA reads TGTGCCAGCAGTGAAAGGGGACAGGCCGTGGGCTACACCTTC. Translation: CASSERGQAVGYTF.

This chain links TRBV30 with TRBJ1-2; 7 positions agree with TRBD1. The CDR3 runs 12 residues. The trim removed 2 bases at V and 5 bases at J, leaving 2 bases unmatched. Germline V gene lookup returns CDR1 GTSNPN and CDR2 SVGIG (reference sequence). Written as DNA, the CDR3 is TGTGCCTGGAGTCGGACAGGTTATGGCTACACCTTC. It codes for CAWSRTGYGYTF.

The CDR3 loop is CAWGTPDQPQHF. The CDR3 DNA reads TGTGCCTGGGGGACACCGGATCAGCCCCAGCATTTT. The gene calls are TRBV30 and TRBJ1-5, with TRBD1 as a possible D gene (6 bases). V gave up 5 bases and J gave up 5 bases, with 10 bases separating them. This CDR3 spans 12 amino acids. Looked up from germline, CDR1 is GTSNPN and CDR2 is SVGIG (reference sequence).

This chain joins TRBV5-1 and TRBJ1-4; weak D call: TRBD1 (6 bases). The V gene lost 4 bases and the J gene lost 8 bases, with 15 bases spanning the gap. This CDR3 is built from 14 residues. The germline V gene has CDR1 SGHRS and CDR2 YFSETQ. The CDR3 region has the DNA TGCGCCAGCAGCGAACAGGGCGGAGGGGAAAAACTGTTTTTT. As protein: CASSEQGGGEKLFF.

Only one count was recorded for this clone. The chain uses TRBV13 and TRBJ1-4, with TRBD1 identical over 7 bases. V lost 2 bases, J lost 0 bases, and 6 bases stayed unmatched. Germline V gene data show CDR1 as PRHDT and CDR2 as FYEKMQ (reference sequence). This CDR3 is built from 17 residues. CDR3 nucleotides: TGTGCCAGCAGCTTATCGGGACAGTATACAACTAATGAAAAACTGTTTTTT. Its translation is CASSLSGQYTTNEKLFF.

The genes are TRBV30 and TRBJ2-1; 10 nucleotides align to TRBD1. The CDR3 is made up of 14 amino acids. The V gene end was trimmed by 2 bases and the J gene end by 8 bases; junction bases not matched to a gene: 6. Germline values: CDR1 GTSNPN, CDR2 SVGIG (reference sequence). As DNA, the CDR3 is TGTGCCTGGAGTAGGACAGGGGGGGGCGATGAGCAGTTCTTC. This codes for CAWSRTGGGDEQFF.

About this clone: Other DNA sequences within the sample encode an identical CDR3. The V and J genes are TRBV25-1 and TRBJ2-7; D is unclear. Trimming took 1 base from V and 7 from J, leaving 5 bases between them. The CDR3 length is 11 residues. Germline assignment: CDR1 MGHDK and CDR2 SYGVNS. The CDR3, as DNA: TGTGCCAGCAGTGAATTTCATGAGCAGTACTTC. The encoded protein is CASSEFHEQYF.

This clone was observed a few times. This chain connects TRBV5-6 to TRBJ1-4; 7 positions match TRBD1. CDR3 length: 14 amino acids. After removal of 5 bases from V and 6 bases from J, the junction contained 7 bases not matched to a gene. Germline assignment: CDR1 SGHDT and CDR2 YYEEEE. The CDR3 region has the DNA TGTGCCAGCAGGACCAGGGGGGGCGATGAAAAACTGTTTTTT. It encodes CASRTRGGDEKLFF. Based on the CDR3 plus reference TRBV5-6 and TRBJ1-4, the full variable domain is DAGVTQSPTHLIKTRGQQVTLRCSPKSGHDTVSWYQQALGQGPQFIFQYYEEEERQRGNFPDRFSGHQFPNYSSELNVNALLLGDSALYLCASRTRGGDEKLFFGSGTQLSVL.

This clone has only a few counts. The DNA of the CDR3 is TGTGCCAGCAGCTACAGCGGCAATGAGCAGTTCTTC. It translates to CASSYSGNEQFF. The rearrangement uses TRBV7-9 and TRBJ2-1, with D possibly TRBD2 on 5 matching bases. CDR1 is SEHNR and CDR2 is FQNEAQ in the germline V gene (reference sequence). There are 12 residues in the CDR3. V was trimmed by 4 bases and J by 6 bases, leaving 7 bases between them.

This chain connects TRBV7-9 to TRBJ1-2, with a tentative D call TRBD1 (5 bases). The CDR3 length is 14 residues. Germline assignment: CDR1 SEHNR and CDR2 FQNEAQ (reference sequence). With 5 bases removed from V and 1 base from J, the gap between germline ends came to 11 bases. Here the CDR3 reads CASSRGGINYGYTF. The CDR3 coding sequence is TGTGCCAGCAGCCGCGGGGGGATTAACTATGGCTACACCTTC.

This clone has more than one count but fewer than ten. The V call is TRBV29-1, the J call TRBJ2-2; 7 nucleotides align to TRBD2. The CDR3 covers 15 residues. Germline CDR1 SQVTM, CDR2 ANQGSEA. V was clipped by 4 bases and J by 7 bases; unmatched bases: 12. The chain's CDR3 is CSVGLKWRGFGELFF. The DNA of the CDR3 is TGCAGCGTTGGGCTTAAATGGCGGGGGTTCGGGGAGCTGTTTTTT.

The chain joins TRBV30 to TRBJ2-7; TRBD1 aligns across 7 bases. The V and J ends lost 1 base and 4 bases, in that order; junction bases with no gene match: 10. Germline CDR1 GTSNPN, CDR2 SVGIG (reference sequence). The CDR3 covers 15 residues. The CDR3 DNA is TGTGCCTGGAGTGCCCTACAGGGGACATTTTACGAGCAGTACTTC. This sequence encodes CAWSALQGTFYEQYF.

This clone has just a few counts. This chain's CDR3 is CASSHRGNSGNTIYF. The CDR3 bases are TGCGCCAGCAGTCATAGAGGGAACTCTGGAAACACCATATATTTT. The rearrangement links TRBV23-1 to TRBJ1-3; D not resolved. TRBV23-1 is given ORF status, its function remaining uncertain. V gave up 3 bases and J gave up 0 bases, with 9 bases separating them. The CDR3 has 15 amino acids.

The V call is TRBV6-6, the J call TRBJ1-5; D is undetermined. CDR1 and CDR2 from the germline V gene are MNHNY and SVGAGI (reference sequence). Trimming cost V 2 bases and J 5 bases, with 10 bases left between them. The CDR3 extends over 14 amino acids. CDR3 in amino acids: CASSYTDRDQPQHF. CDR3 bases: TGTGCCAGCAGTTACACGGACCGAGATCAGCCCCAGCATTTT.

This chain connects TRBV4-1 to TRBJ2-1; maybe TRBD2 (6 bases). The CDR3 has 15 residues. Trimming pared 3 bases from V and 10 bases from J, leaving 19 bases between. Germline V gene sequence: CDR1 MGHRA, CDR2 YSYEKL. In DNA, the CDR3 is TGCGCCAGCAGCCACTTCCGGGACTCAAATGAGGAGCAGTTCTTC. This translates into CASSHFRDSNEEQFF.

In this sample, this clone turned up many times. V and J are TRBV5-1 and TRBJ2-5, with D perhaps assigned TRBD1 or TRBD2 (5 bases each). V lost 7 bases to trimming and J lost 4 bases, with 14 bases between them. CDR3 length equals 13 residues. CDR1 SGHRS and CDR2 YFSETQ come from the germline V gene. CDR3 in amino acids: CASPLAGRETQYF. The DNA of the CDR3 is TGCGCCAGCCCCTTGGCAGGGAGAGAGACCCAGTACTTC.

The chain recombines TRBV6-5 with TRBJ2-5; a possible D gene is TRBD1 (6 bases). The CDR3 extends over 14 amino acids. V was cut by 3 bases and J by 4 bases, with 12 bases left in between. In germline, CDR1 is MNHEY, CDR2 SVGAGI. The CDR3 reads CASSYGSRGETQYF. The CDR3 nucleotides read TGTGCCAGCAGTTATGGTTCCAGGGGAGAGACCCAGTACTTC.

This chain connects TRBV5-1 to TRBJ1-2, with D perhaps matching TRBD1 (6 bases). V lost 7 bases to trimming and J lost 7 bases, with 14 bases between them. Germline V gene data show CDR1 as SGHRS and CDR2 as YFSETQ. This CDR3 comprises 12 residues. CDR3 DNA sequence: TGCGCCAGCGGAAGGGGGGACGGTGGCTACACCTTC. Its protein is CASGRGDGGYTF.

This clone has just a few counts. The chain recombines TRBV2 with TRBJ1-5; D is uncertain. Looked up from germline, CDR1 is SNHLY and CDR2 is FYNNEI. Trimming took off 4 bases at V and 2 bases at J, with 9 bases between the two ends. The length of the CDR3 is 14 residues. The CDR3 here is CASSVLGGNQPQHF. DNA for the CDR3: TGTGCCAGCAGTGTCCTCGGGGGCAATCAGCCCCAGCATTTT.

The V gene is TRBV12-5, the J gene TRBJ2-5; TRBD1 matches at 7 bases. Germline trimming cut 7 bases from V and 0 bases from J; bases unmatched to any gene: 11. CDR1 is LGHNT, CDR2 FRNRAP, per germline. The CDR3 contains 16 residues. The CDR3 here is CASAIAEGAYQETQYF. CDR3 DNA sequence: TGTGCTAGTGCCATCGCCGAGGGGGCGTACCAAGAGACCCAGTACTTC.

Remarks on this clone: The same CDR3 is also encoded by other DNA sequences in this sample. This chain connects TRBV20-1 to TRBJ2-7; 8 bases agree with TRBD2. The CDR3 is made up of 11 amino acids. The V segment lost 4 bases and the J segment 4 bases; nucleotides outside the gene matches: 0. Germline V lookup: CDR1 DFQATT, CDR2 SNEGSKA (reference sequence). The CDR3 DNA follows: TGCAGTGCTACGGGGGGGTACGAGCAGTACTTC. Amino acids: CSATGGYEQYF.

This clone was observed once. The V and J genes are TRBV10-2 and TRBJ2-5, with 9 bases fitting TRBD1. V gave up 8 bases and J gave up 5 bases; unmatched junction bases: 0. CDR1 WSHSY and CDR2 SAAADI come from the germline V gene. The CDR3 covers 11 residues. The CDR3 bases are TGCGCCAGCGGACAGGGGGAGACCCAGTACTTC. Translation: CASGQGETQYF.

The V and J genes are TRBV27 and TRBJ1-2, with D maybe TRBD1 (6 bases). The length of the CDR3 is 14 residues. V lost 4 bases and J lost 5, with 14 bases in between. Germline-derived CDR1 and CDR2 are MNHEY and SMNVEV (reference sequence). The CDR3, as DNA: TGTGCCAGCAGTTCTCAGGGGACCGCGTATGGCTACACCTTC. Protein: CASSSQGTAYGYTF.

This clone appeared a few times. The V call is TRBV6-6, the J call TRBJ1-5; tentatively, D is TRBD1 (6 bases). Germline V lookup: CDR1 MNHNY, CDR2 SVGAGI (reference sequence). V was clipped by 1 base and J by 5 bases, with 9 bases between them. The CDR3 covers 14 residues. CDR3: CASSYLGGHQPQHF. The DNA for the CDR3 is TGTGCCAGCAGTTACTTAGGGGGGCATCAGCCCCAGCATTTT.

V is TRBV7-3 and J is TRBJ2-3; D is unclear. The V end was cut by 1 base, the J end by 8 bases, with 10 bases between. The CDR3 consists of 13 residues. Germline V lookup: CDR1 SGHTA, CDR2 FQGTGA. The CDR3 loop reads CASSLSLGGTQYF. CDR3 coding DNA: TGTGCCAGCAGCTTAAGCCTAGGCGGTACGCAGTATTTT.

In regard to this clone: The sample contains more than one DNA sequence encoding this CDR3. J is TRBJ1-6 and V is TRBV7-9; D ambiguous. The CDR3 is made up of 12 amino acids. Deletions cut 4 bases from V and 8 bases from J, with 6 bases between. CDR1 is SEHNR and CDR2 is FQNEAQ in the germline V gene (reference sequence). The CDR3 DNA follows: TGTGCCAGCAGCTACCCCGATTCACCCCTCCACTTT. Translation gives CASSYPDSPLHF.